The 29 T cell receptor beta chains below were found in one sample sequenced in a study. MiXCR, applied by TCRdb to the RT-PCR reads, yields one record per CDR3 protein. The sample consists of around 700,000 distinct CDR3 sequences, approximately 15% of them appearing once. Sequencing was carried out using memory CD4+ T cells from blood. These receptors all come from a female donor in good health, serving as a healthy control.

This clonotype occurred many times. The chain uses TRBV7-2 and TRBJ2-1; D gene ambiguous. Germline CDR1 is SGHTA and CDR2 is FQGNSA. The V end was cut by 2 bases, the J end by 6 bases, with 11 bases between. CDR3 length equals 14 residues. CDR3 amino acids: CASSLFIATNEQFF. The CDR3 coding sequence is TGTGCCAGCAGCTTATTCATCGCAACCAATGAGCAGTTCTTC. Using reference TRBV7-2 and TRBJ2-1 for the parts outside the CDR3, the full variable domain is GAGVSQSPSNKVTEKGKDVELRCDPISGHTALYWYRQSLGQGLEFLIYFQGNSAPDKSGLPSDRFSAERTGGSVSTLTIQRTQQEDSAVYLCASSLFIATNEQFFGPGTRLTVL.

This clonotype was observed many times. This chain connects TRBV4-3 to TRBJ2-1, with D possibly TRBD1 on 6 matching bases. Germline CDR1 LGHNA, CDR2 YSLEER. The V and J ends lost 3 bases and 1 base respectively, with 10 bases between them. This CDR3 has 15 amino acids. The CDR3 region is CASSQYRDSYNEQFF. The CDR3 DNA reads as TGCGCCAGCAGCCAGTACAGGGATTCCTACAATGAGCAGTTCTTC.

The chain joins TRBV5-1 to TRBJ2-1, with 10 nucleotides matching TRBD2. The CDR3 has 15 amino acids. Per the germline V gene, CDR1 is SGHRS and CDR2 is YFSETQ. Trimming took 5 bases from V and 7 from J; bases not matched to a gene: 9. CDR3 amino acids: CASSWTSGAGNEQFF. CDR3 nucleotides: TGCGCCAGCAGTTGGACTAGCGGAGCGGGGAATGAGCAGTTCTTC.

This clonotype came up a few times. This chain joins TRBV20-1 and TRBJ2-3; TRBD2 matches 9 bases. Germline loops: CDR1 DFQATT, CDR2 SNEGSKA (reference sequence). Losses at the gene ends were 5 bases for V and 0 bases for J; bases not matched to a gene: 15. The CDR3 consists of 18 residues. The CDR3 is CSADPGLAGPKSTDTQYF. CDR3 DNA sequence: TGCAGTGCTGATCCGGGTCTAGCGGGGCCAAAAAGCACAGATACGCAGTATTTT.

This clonotype was counted ten times or more. This sequence joins TRBV6-2 or TRBV6-3 and TRBJ2-1; perhaps TRBD2 as D (7 bases). CDR1 and CDR2 from the germline V gene are MNHEY and SVGEGT. This CDR3 region has 14 residues. Trimming took off 7 bases at V and 4 bases at J, with 14 bases between the two ends. CDR3 sequence reads: CASTRGAAYNEQFF. The CDR3 bases are TGTGCCAGCACCCGGGGGGCGGCTTACAATGAGCAGTTCTTC.

J is TRBJ1-4 and V is TRBV20-1; TRBD1 is a possible D gene (6 bases). V dropped 5 bases and J dropped 5 bases, with 15 bases sitting between them. The CDR3 spans 14 residues. The germline CDR1 and CDR2 sequences are DFQATT and SNEGSKA (reference sequence). DNA for the CDR3: TGCAGTGCTTGGCGGCGGACAGCCAATGAAAAACTGTTTTTT. This gives the protein CSAWRRTANEKLFF.

The chain recombines TRBV7-2 with TRBJ2-3; no clear D. CDR3 size: 16 residues. The germline V and J ends were trimmed by 3 bases and 2 bases, with 15 bases remaining between them. CDR1 and CDR2 (germline): SGHTA, FQGNSA. The CDR3 loop reads CASSFRSRFPTDTQYF. CDR3 nucleotides: TGTGCCAGCAGCTTTCGAAGCCGGTTCCCCACAGATACGCAGTATTTT.

CDR3 sequence reads: CASSFGARGGEAFF. CDR3 in DNA: TGTGCCAGCAGTTTTGGGGCGCGGGGGGGTGAAGCTTTCTTT. The rearrangement uses TRBV27 and TRBJ1-1; the D gene is possibly TRBD1 (5 bases). Germline CDR1 MNHEY, CDR2 SMNVEV (reference sequence). Trimming cost V 3 bases and J 7 bases, with 15 bases left between them. This CDR3 region has 14 residues.

The chain employs TRBV27 and TRBJ1-5; 10 nucleotides align to TRBD1. Trimming removed 3 bases from V and 6 bases from J; junction bases left unmatched: 8. The CDR3 consists of 16 residues. Looked up from germline, CDR1 is MNHEY and CDR2 is SMNVEV (reference sequence). The CDR3: CASSFRDRGSLQPQHF. The CDR3 DNA reads as TGTGCCAGCAGTTTCCGGGACAGGGGATCCCTTCAGCCCCAGCATTTT.

There are many counts of this clonotype. This rearrangement joins TRBV6-5 to TRBJ2-2; D is unclear. Trimming removed 9 bases from V and 5 bases from J, with 13 bases in between. The CDR3 is 13 amino acids. The germline gives CDR1 MNHEY, CDR2 SVGAGI. CDR3 protein: CASRTGGTGELFF. The CDR3 nucleotides are TGTGCCAGTCGGACGGGTGGGACCGGGGAGCTGTTTTTT.

The chain joins TRBV5-1 to TRBJ2-1; 10 nucleotides match TRBD2. V dropped 0 bases and J dropped 0; count of bases not matched to a gene: 9. This CDR3 is 19 amino acids long. The germline V gene encodes CDR1 SGHRS and CDR2 YFSETQ. This CDR3 is CASSLAFSSSGSSYNEQFF. DNA for the CDR3: TGCGCCAGCAGCTTGGCTTTTTCGTCTAGCGGGAGCTCCTACAATGAGCAGTTCTTC.

The chain has TRBV7-8 and TRBJ2-7, with 8 positions matching TRBD2. The CDR3 totals 16 residues. Losses at the gene ends were 5 bases for V and 4 bases for J; bases not matched to a gene: 13. Germline V gene lookup returns CDR1 SGHVS and CDR2 FQNEAQ. The chain's CDR3 is CASSPGELADTYEQYF. For the CDR3, the DNA is TGTGCCAGCAGCCCCGGAGAACTAGCGGATACTTACGAGCAGTACTTC.

There are many counts of this clonotype. This chain uses TRBV10-3 with TRBJ1-1; no reliable D call. CDR3 length: 13 amino acids. V was trimmed by 0 bases and J by 6 bases, leaving 8 bases between them. Germline-derived CDR1 and CDR2 are ENHRY and SYGVKD. CDR3 nucleotide sequence: TGTGCCATCAGTGAGTCGCCGGTAGCTGAAGCTTTCTTT. As protein: CAISESPVAEAFF.

The rearrangement joins TRBV5-1 to TRBJ1-5, with D hard to call. V lost 5 bases, J lost 3 bases, and 9 bases lay in between. The CDR3 sequence is 13 residues long. In germline, CDR1 is SGHRS, CDR2 YFSETQ. The CDR3 reads CASSFDANQPQHF. The CDR3 nucleotides read TGCGCCAGCAGTTTCGACGCCAATCAGCCCCAGCATTTT.

This clonotype was detected a few times. This rearrangement joins TRBV7-8 to TRBJ2-1; 9 nucleotides line up with TRBD2. Per germline, CDR1 SGHVS and CDR2 FQNEAQ. V dropped 0 bases and J dropped 4; count of bases not matched to a gene: 1. The CDR3 is 15 residues long. The CDR3 DNA reads as TGTGCCAGCAGCTTAGCGACTAGCGGATACAATGAGCAGTTCTTC. Translating gives CASSLATSGYNEQFF.

The genes are TRBV7-9 and TRBJ2-3; 9 positions match TRBD2. Germline V lookup: CDR1 SEHNR, CDR2 FQNEAQ (reference sequence). The CDR3 runs 16 residues. J lost 4 bases, V lost 2 bases, and 7 bases had no gene match. CDR3 sequence: CASSLRTSVRADTQYF. As DNA, the CDR3 is TGTGCCAGCAGCTTACGGACTAGCGTGAGGGCAGATACGCAGTATTTT.

At least ten counts were recorded for this clonotype. J is TRBJ1-6 and V is TRBV27; a weak D match, TRBD1 (5 bases). CDR3 length equals 19 residues. Germline assignment: CDR1 MNHEY and CDR2 SMNVEV (reference sequence). V shed 2 bases and J shed 8 bases, with 25 bases lying between them. CDR3 bases: TGTGCCAGCAGTTTAGTTCGGCCCCGTGGGCAGGGCTTAGATTCACCCCTCCACTTT. Residues: CASSLVRPRGQGLDSPLHF.

This clonotype was seen ten or more times. The J gene is TRBJ1-2, the V gene TRBV7-2; the D is unclear. Germline V lookup: CDR1 SGHTA, CDR2 FQGNSA. The CDR3 has 15 residues. V was shortened by 1 base and J by 4 bases, with 13 bases between the two germline ends. This CDR3 is CASSLGTPNIYGYTF. CDR3 bases: TGTGCCAGCAGCTTAGGGACGCCCAACATCTATGGCTACACCTTC.

The chain uses TRBV28 and TRBJ1-5; 8 bases agree with TRBD1. This CDR3 has 16 residues. Trimming cost V 3 bases and J 4 bases; bases outside gene matches: 8. Germline CDR1 and CDR2: MDHEN and SYDVKM. The DNA for the CDR3 is TGTGCCAGCAGTTTCGTTCGGACAGGGAGGAATCAGCCCCAGCATTTT. Protein: CASSFVRTGRNQPQHF.

V and J are TRBV6-5 and TRBJ1-1; possibly TRBD1 for D (5 bases). Germline CDR1 MNHEY, CDR2 SVGAGI. The CDR3 contains 16 residues. Trimming took 3 bases from V and 7 from J, leaving 21 bases between them. The CDR3 region has the DNA TGTGCCAGCAGTTATGGTTCTGAGGGAGGAGGACATGAAGCTTTCTTT. Protein product: CASSYGSEGGGHEAFF.

The chain carries TRBV28 and TRBJ2-5; D ambiguous. Germline CDR1 MDHEN, CDR2 SYDVKM. The CDR3 length is 13 residues. The V end was cut by 5 bases, the J end by 0 bases, with 7 bases between. The CDR3 spells CASSPHDQETQYF. CDR3 DNA: TGTGCCAGCAGTCCGCACGACCAAGAGACCCAGTACTTC.

V usage is TRBV4-3 and J usage is TRBJ2-1, with D possibly matching TRBD1 (5 bases). The CDR3 is made up of 16 amino acids. Trimming shortened V by 4 bases and J by 1 base, and 14 bases separated the two germline ends. In germline, CDR1 is LGHNA, CDR2 YSLEER. CDR3 coding DNA: TGCGCCAGCAGCCGAGTAGACAGCCTTTCCTACAATGAGCAGTTCTTC. Amino acid sequence: CASSRVDSLSYNEQFF.

The chain joins TRBV6-2 or TRBV6-3 to TRBJ2-6; TRBD2 agrees at 9 bases. The germline CDR1 and CDR2 sequences are MNHEY and SVGEGT. The CDR3 is made up of 17 amino acids. With 7 bases clipped from V and 7 bases from J, the junction kept 14 bases outside the gene matches. CDR3 sequence: CASIPSEGLALANVLTF. The CDR3 nucleotides read TGTGCCAGCATCCCATCCGAGGGACTAGCCCTCGCCAACGTCCTGACTTTC.

This rearrangement joins TRBV29-1 to TRBJ2-5, with a possible D match to TRBD2 (5 bases). V dropped 7 bases and J dropped 1 base, with 13 bases sitting between them. The CDR3 loop spans 13 amino acids. CDR1 and CDR2 (germline): SQVTM, ANQGSEA. Written as DNA, the CDR3 is TGCAGCGCAGACCCCGGGGTCCAAGAGACCCAGTACTTC. Its translation is CSADPGVQETQYF.

V gene TRBV12-3 or TRBV12-4 combines with J gene TRBJ1-1; 12 bases agree with TRBD1. Trimming removed 1 base from V and 4 bases from J; junction bases left unmatched: 10. This CDR3 comprises 18 residues. DNA of the CDR3: TGTGCCAGCAGTTTAGACACGGGACAGGGGGCGTTGGGCACTGAAGCTTTCTTT. It specifies CASSLDTGQGALGTEAFF.

This sequence joins TRBV20-1 and TRBJ1-5; possibly TRBD1 for D (6 bases). The germline V gene encodes CDR1 DFQATT and CDR2 SNEGSKA (reference sequence). CDR3 length equals 13 residues. Trimming left V 6 bases short and J 3 bases short, with 12 bases between. The CDR3 region is CSAIGGPNQPQHF. DNA of the CDR3: TGCAGTGCGATAGGGGGTCCCAATCAGCCCCAGCATTTT.

This clonotype has just a few counts. V and J are TRBV5-6 and TRBJ1-5; maybe TRBD1 (5 bases). The length of the CDR3 is 16 residues. Germline CDR1 SGHDT, CDR2 YYEEEE. V shed 0 bases and J shed 3 bases, with 13 bases lying between them. CDR3 loop: CASSLGGGHLNQPQHF. In DNA, the CDR3 is TGTGCCAGCAGCTTGGGGGGAGGACACCTCAATCAGCCCCAGCATTTT.

The chain joins TRBV9 to TRBJ1-4, with no clear D. CDR1 is SGDLS, CDR2 YYNGEE, per germline. Trimming shortened V by 0 bases and J by 6 bases, and 9 bases separated the two germline ends. CDR3 length: 14 amino acids. The CDR3 DNA reads TGTGCCAGCAGCGTAGGGACTACGGATGAAAAACTGTTTTTT. Amino acids: CASSVGTTDEKLFF.

This clonotype has a count of ten or more. V usage is TRBV6-5 and J usage is TRBJ2-5; 9 bases map to TRBD1. Germline CDR1 reads MNHEY; CDR2 reads SVGAGI. The CDR3 consists of 14 residues. The V and J ends lost 6 bases and 7 bases, in that order; junction bases with no gene match: 9. CDR3 loop: CASSRDRDMRTQYF. The CDR3 nucleotides are TGTGCCAGCAGCCGGGACAGGGACATGAGGACCCAGTACTTC.